Each of the 14 T cell receptor beta chains below was sequenced from the same sample in a study of blood T cells in healthy people across ages. Primed by a sample-barcoded 5' primer and a J-beta primer mix, a second PCR proceeded for 7 to 11 cycles. TCRdb called the 5' RACE reads again in MiXCR, with one record for every CDR3 protein. Among 700,000 to 1,000,000 distinct CDR3 sequences listed, about 42% were seen once. Material: blood. The receptors were sampled from a man aged 55-75 years in good health.

This sequence joins TRBV4-1 and TRBJ1-2, with D possibly matching TRBD1 (6 bases). V lost 0 bases and J 0 bases, leaving 17 bases between the germline ends. This CDR3 contains 18 residues. Germline V gene data show CDR1 as MGHRA and CDR2 as YSYEKL. CDR3 sequence: CASSQDHFLRGSNYGYTF. In DNA form, the CDR3 reads TGCGCCAGCAGCCAAGACCATTTCCTCAGGGGCTCTAACTATGGCTACACCTTC.

V and J are TRBV7-9 and TRBJ2-5; 8 bases align to TRBD2. Germline trimming cut 1 base from V and 4 bases from J; bases unmatched to any gene: 8. This CDR3 is built from 16 residues. Germline CDR1 is SEHNR and CDR2 is FQNEAQ (reference sequence). This chain's CDR3 is CASSLGIGTSSETQYF. CDR3 sequence (DNA): TGTGCCAGCAGCTTAGGAATTGGGACTAGTTCAGAGACCCAGTACTTC. Variable domain in full (rest from reference TRBV7-9 and TRBJ2-5): DTGVSQNPRHKITKRGQNVTFRCDPISEHNRLYWYRQTLGQGPEFLTYFQNEAQLEKSRLLSDRFSAERPKGSFSTLEIQRTEQGDSAMYLCASSLGIGTSSETQYFGPGTRLLVL.

The CDR3 coding sequence is TGCAGTGCTAGAGATCATCCGCCCACTAGCGGGTTTCAAGAGACCCAGTACTTC. Its protein product is CSARDHPPTSGFQETQYF. The chain combines TRBV20-1 with TRBJ2-5; 9 nucleotides line up with TRBD2. The CDR3 has 18 residues. Germline V gene lookup returns CDR1 DFQATT and CDR2 SNEGSKA (reference sequence). V shed 0 bases and J 2 bases; nucleotides not matched to a gene: 13.

This chain uses TRBV6-2 or TRBV6-3 with TRBJ2-3; D is uncertain. From germline, CDR1 is MNHEY and CDR2 SVGEGT. The V end was cut by 6 bases, the J end by 2 bases, with 15 bases between. This CDR3 is 15 amino acids long. The CDR3 region has the DNA TGTGCCAGCAGCCCTGCAGCAGATTTCACAGATACGCAGTATTTT. Translating gives CASSPAADFTDTQYF.

This clonotype has just one count. This chain links TRBV6-1 with TRBJ2-1; 11 bases are shared with TRBD1. CDR1 MNHNS and CDR2 SASEGT come from the germline V gene. Trimming cost V 6 bases and J 3 bases; bases outside gene matches: 13. CDR3 length: 18 amino acids. CDR3 amino acids: CASRRTGGAPRGYNEQFF. In DNA form, the CDR3 reads TGTGCCAGCAGGAGGACAGGGGGCGCCCCACGGGGCTACAATGAGCAGTTCTTC.

This clonotype was counted between two and nine times. V gene TRBV6-2 or TRBV6-3 combines with J gene TRBJ2-3; D not resolved. CDR1 MNHEY and CDR2 SVGEGT come from the germline V gene. V was shortened by 0 bases and J by 6 bases, with 16 bases between the two germline ends. CDR3 size: 16 residues. CDR3 loop: CASSYSPTGLGDTQYF. CDR3 coding DNA: TGTGCCAGCAGTTACTCTCCCACGGGCCTCGGCGATACGCAGTATTTT.

Comments on this clonotype: Its ends do not fully match the called genes, so a read error is possible. The rearrangement uses TRBV7-9 and TRBJ2-1; 10 positions agree with TRBD2. Germline values: CDR1 SEHNR, CDR2 FQNEAQ (reference sequence). The CDR3 has 15 residues. CDR3 amino acids: CAGSFRTSGHNEQFF. CDR3 nucleotides: TGTGCCGGCAGCTTCAGGACTAGCGGACACAATGAGCAGTTCTTC.

The CDR3 DNA sequence: TGTGCCAGCAGTGGCCCCAGGGCCGATACGCAGTATTTT. It translates to CASSGPRADTQYF. V gene TRBV6-1 combines with J gene TRBJ2-3, with a tentative D call TRBD1 (5 bases). V was shortened by 4 bases and J by 6 bases, with 11 bases between the two germline ends. CDR3 length: 13 residues. Germline lookup yields CDR1 MNHNS and CDR2 SASEGT.

This clonotype was observed a handful of times. The chain has TRBV29-1 and TRBJ2-5; 8 bases map to TRBD2. Per germline, CDR1 SQVTM and CDR2 ANQGSEA. The CDR3 contains 13 residues. The V gene end was trimmed by 7 bases and the J gene end by 4 bases; junction bases not matched to a gene: 8. This chain's CDR3 is CSGTRGGGETQYF. The CDR3 coding sequence is TGCAGCGGAACACGGGGGGGCGGAGAGACCCAGTACTTC.

In this sample, this clonotype turned up a few times. One end of the junction varies from germline; a read error may be responsible. The chain has TRBV5-1 and TRBJ2-5; possible D gene TRBD1, 6 bases. The CDR3 has 13 residues. CDR1 is SGHRS and CDR2 is YFSETQ in the germline V gene. The CDR3 protein is CASSSGVGETQYF. DNA for the CDR3: TGTGCCAGCAGTTCAGGGGTCGGAGAGACCCAGTACTTC.

The chain combines TRBV14 with TRBJ2-5, with 7 nucleotides matching TRBD1. This CDR3 region has 15 residues. Germline loops: CDR1 SGHDN, CDR2 FVKESK. Unmatched junction bases numbered 8, after V lost 5 bases and J lost 2 bases. CDR3 DNA sequence: TGTGCCAGCAGCATCCAGACAGGGCCACAAGAGACCCAGTACTTC. Amino acids: CASSIQTGPQETQYF.

This clonotype was counted many times. V and J are TRBV15 and TRBJ1-1; unclear D gene. Germline CDR1 reads LNHNV; CDR2 reads YYDKDF (reference sequence). The CDR3 has 14 residues. Trimming took off 3 bases at V and 0 bases at J, with 8 bases between the two ends. Here the CDR3 reads CATSRDLMNTEAFF. For the CDR3, the DNA is TGTGCCACCAGCAGGGACCTTATGAACACTGAAGCTTTCTTT.

V is TRBV15 and J is TRBJ2-1; 9 nucleotides match TRBD2. The junction had 12 bases not matched to a gene; V was cut back by 6 bases and J by 9 bases. Germline V CDR1 and CDR2: LNHNV, YYDKDF (reference sequence). This CDR3 contains 15 residues. This chain's CDR3 is CATRSGGGAFGEQFF. The CDR3 DNA is TGTGCCACCAGGAGTGGCGGGGGGGCGTTTGGTGAGCAGTTCTTC.

The chain is built from TRBV5-1 and TRBJ1-4; no reliable D call. Germline lookup yields CDR1 SGHRS and CDR2 YFSETQ. Trimming removed 1 base from V and 6 bases from J, with 10 bases in between. The CDR3 length is 14 residues. CDR3 in DNA: TGCGCCAGCAGCTTGTACGGCGTATATGAAAAACTGTTTTTT. Amino acid sequence: CASSLYGVYEKLFF. The entire variable domain, with the rest obtained from reference TRBV5-1 and TRBJ1-4, is as follows: KAGVTQTPRYLIKTRGQQVTLSCSPISGHRSVSWYQQTPGQGLQFLFEYFSETQRNKGNFPGRFSGRQFSNSRSEMNVSTLELGDSALYLCASSLYGVYEKLFFGSGTQLSVL.